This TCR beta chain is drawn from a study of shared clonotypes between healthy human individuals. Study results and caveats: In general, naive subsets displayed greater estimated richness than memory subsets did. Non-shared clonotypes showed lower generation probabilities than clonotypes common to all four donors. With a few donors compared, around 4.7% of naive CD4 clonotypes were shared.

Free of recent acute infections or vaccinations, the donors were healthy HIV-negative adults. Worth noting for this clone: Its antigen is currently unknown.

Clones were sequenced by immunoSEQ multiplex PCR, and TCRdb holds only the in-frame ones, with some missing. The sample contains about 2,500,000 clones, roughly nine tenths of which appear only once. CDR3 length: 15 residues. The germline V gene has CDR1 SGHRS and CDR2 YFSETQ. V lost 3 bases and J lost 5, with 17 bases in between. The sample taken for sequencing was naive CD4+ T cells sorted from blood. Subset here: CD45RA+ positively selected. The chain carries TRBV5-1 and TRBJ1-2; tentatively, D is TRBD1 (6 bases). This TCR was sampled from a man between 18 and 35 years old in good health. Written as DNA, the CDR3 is TGCGCCAGCAGCTACGCCGGGGACCAGGGGTATGGCTACACCTTC. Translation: CASSYAGDQGYGYTF.